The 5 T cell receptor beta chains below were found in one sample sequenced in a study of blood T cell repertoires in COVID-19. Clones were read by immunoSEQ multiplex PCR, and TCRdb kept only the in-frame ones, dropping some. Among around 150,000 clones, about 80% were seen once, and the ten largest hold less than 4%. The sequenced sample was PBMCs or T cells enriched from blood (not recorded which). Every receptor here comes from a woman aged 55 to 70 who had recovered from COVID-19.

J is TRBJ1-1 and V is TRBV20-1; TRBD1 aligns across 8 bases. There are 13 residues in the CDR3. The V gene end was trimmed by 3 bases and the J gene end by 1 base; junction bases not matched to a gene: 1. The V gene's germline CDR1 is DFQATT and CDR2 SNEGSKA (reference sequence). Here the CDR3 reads CSASGTGNTEAFF. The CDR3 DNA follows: TGCAGTGCTAGTGGGACAGGGAACACTGAAGCTTTCTTT.

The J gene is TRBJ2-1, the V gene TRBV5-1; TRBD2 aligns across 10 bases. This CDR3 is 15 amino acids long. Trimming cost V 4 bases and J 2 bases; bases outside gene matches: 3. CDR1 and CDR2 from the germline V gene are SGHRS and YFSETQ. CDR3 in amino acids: CASSRSGGAYNEQFF. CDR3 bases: TGCGCCAGCAGCAGGAGCGGGGGGGCCTACAATGAGCAGTTCTTC.

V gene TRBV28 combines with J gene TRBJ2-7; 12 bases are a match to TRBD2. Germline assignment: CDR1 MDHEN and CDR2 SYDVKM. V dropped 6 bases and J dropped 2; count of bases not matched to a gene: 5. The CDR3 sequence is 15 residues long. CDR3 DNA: TGTGCCAGCAGACCAACTAGCGGGGGGCCCTACGAGCAGTACTTC. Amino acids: CASRPTSGGPYEQYF.

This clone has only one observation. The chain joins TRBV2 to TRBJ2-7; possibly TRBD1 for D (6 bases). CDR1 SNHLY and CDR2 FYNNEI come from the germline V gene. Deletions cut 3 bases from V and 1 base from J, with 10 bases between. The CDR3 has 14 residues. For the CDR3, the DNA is TGTGCCAGCAGTGACAGGGGTTTTTCCTACGAGCAGTACTTC. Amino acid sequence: CASSDRGFSYEQYF.

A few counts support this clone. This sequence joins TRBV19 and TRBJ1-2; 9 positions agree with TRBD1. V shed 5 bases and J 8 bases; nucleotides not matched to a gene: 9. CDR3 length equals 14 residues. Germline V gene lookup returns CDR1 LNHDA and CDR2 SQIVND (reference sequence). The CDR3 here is CASSPGQGRDGYTF. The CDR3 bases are TGTGCCAGTAGTCCAGGACAGGGGCGCGACGGCTACACCTTC.